The present TCR beta chain was sequenced within a study of cytomegalovirus exposure and HLA in healthy donors. Study-wide points: Reportedly, fewer N-insertions than the approximately 700-donor mean appeared in an Asian-associated ancestry cluster in a later analysis.

V dropped 4 bases and J dropped 2 bases, with 4 bases sitting between them. This CDR3 contains 12 residues. Germline CDR1 reads MNHNY; CDR2 reads SVGAGI (reference sequence). In the PCR, 60 Vbeta and 13 Jbeta primers were used. Produced via immunoSEQ multiplex PCR; TCRdb's table is partial and in-frame only. The data hold 150,000 to 200,000 clones, with about two thirds observed a single time. A word on this clone: Its cognate antigen is unknown.

The rearrangement joins TRBV6-6 to TRBJ2-3; unclear D gene. The receptor was isolated from a man aged 30 to 39 in good health and CMV-seropositive. The sequenced sample was PBMCs. CDR3 sequence (DNA): TGTGCCAGCAGTTCCAACACAGATACGCAGTATTTT. Its protein is CASSSNTDTQYF.